The rows below give T cell receptor beta chains drawn from one sample of a study of human T cells and chemical hapten exposure. A single record per CDR3 protein comes from TCRdb applying MiXCR to the RACE reads. The sample shows some 82,000 distinct CDR3 sequences, 6.6% of them seen only once. The sequencing here drew on whole blood, taken in connection with sensitization to the hapten diphenylcyclopropenone (DPC). Every receptor here comes from a young woman with alopecia areata. Some clones in this sample may be carry-over from other donors' samples. CDR3s leave out the opening cysteine and the closing phenylalanine or tryptophan. Each record gives: CDR3 length, V gene, J gene, clone size, CDR3 protein. Clone sizes are given selectively: once, few, many, or a class where the clone is expanded.

>16|TRBV20-1|TRBJ1-5|few
SARTRPGKNGVGQPQH
>9|TRBV29-1|TRBJ1-2|many
SVGDNEGYT
>13|TRBV6-6|TRBJ2-6|many
ASSYGRSGANVLT
>12|TRBV12-3/TRBV12-4|TRBJ1-5|few
ASSTQGQHQPQH
>13|TRBV5-6|TRBJ2-7|many
ASSRAGGGGLDKY
>13|TRBV5-1|TRBJ1-6|.
ASSFAGAQNSPLH
>13|TRBV20-1|TRBJ2-5|many
SATFGSGVQETQY
>11|TRBV5-1|TRBJ2-3|.
ASSWGVTDTQY
>13|TRBV10-3|TRBJ2-3|many
AISESGQITDTQY
>13|TRBV7-9|TRBJ1-1|many
ASSFQGSQGGEAF